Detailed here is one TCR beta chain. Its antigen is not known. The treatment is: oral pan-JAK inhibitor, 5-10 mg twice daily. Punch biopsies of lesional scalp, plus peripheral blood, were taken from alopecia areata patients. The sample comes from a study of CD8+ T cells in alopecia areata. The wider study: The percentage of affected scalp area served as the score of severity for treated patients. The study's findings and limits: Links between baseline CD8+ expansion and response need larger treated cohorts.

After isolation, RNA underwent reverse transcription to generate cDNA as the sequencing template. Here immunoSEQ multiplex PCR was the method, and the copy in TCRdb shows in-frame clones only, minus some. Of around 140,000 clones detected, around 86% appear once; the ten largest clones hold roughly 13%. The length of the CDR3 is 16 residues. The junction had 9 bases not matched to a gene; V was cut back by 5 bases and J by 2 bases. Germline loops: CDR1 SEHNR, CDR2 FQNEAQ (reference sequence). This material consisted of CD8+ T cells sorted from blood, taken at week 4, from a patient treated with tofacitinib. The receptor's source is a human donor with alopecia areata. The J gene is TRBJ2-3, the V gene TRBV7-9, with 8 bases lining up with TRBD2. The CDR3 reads CASSAGTSTYTDTQYF. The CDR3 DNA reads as TGTGCCAGCAGCGCAGGGACTAGTACGTACACAGATACGCAGTATTTT.